The clone carrying this T cell receptor beta chain was seen only once. This entry comes from a study of control samples from healthy donors and cancer patients. Sequencing used immunoSEQ multiplex PCR; TCRdb keeps in-frame clones, though not all of them. The profile shows 150,000 to 200,000 clones, approximately 90% of them singletons. V lost 5 bases to trimming and J lost 1 base, with 21 bases between them. The germline V gene encodes CDR1 MDHEN and CDR2 SYDVKM. The CDR3 is made up of 17 amino acids. The rearrangement joins TRBV28 to TRBJ2-7, with D unresolved. The TCR comes from a man aged 25-45 years in good health. The material sequenced was blood. CDR3 DNA sequence: TGTGCCAGCAGTGCTCCTACAGCAGCAAACCCATCCTACGAGCAGTACTTC. Protein product: CASSAPTAANPSYEQYF.